These 21 T cell receptor beta chains were sequenced from one sample in a study of blood T cell repertoires in COVID-19. The table came from immunoSEQ multiplex PCR; TCRdb's copy has only in-frame clones and leaves some out. The data show 200,000 to 300,000 clones, approximately 86% seen once. The source material was peripheral blood. Receptors were obtained from a man aged 35-49 years who had recovered from COVID-19.

The chain is built from TRBV25-1 and TRBJ1-1; possibly TRBD1 for D (6 bases). Germline assignment: CDR1 MGHDK and CDR2 SYGVNS. V was clipped by 7 bases and J by 4 bases, with 16 bases between them. This CDR3 is built from 14 residues. This chain's CDR3 is CASISQGTGTEAFF. Here the CDR3 DNA reads TGTGCCAGCATCTCGCAGGGGACCGGCACTGAAGCTTTCTTT.

This chain links TRBV19 with TRBJ1-1; a weak D match, TRBD1 (6 bases). The germline gives CDR1 LNHDA, CDR2 SQIVND (reference sequence). The CDR3 length is 13 residues. V lost 4 bases to trimming and J lost 3 bases, with 9 bases between them. The chain's CDR3 is CASSSQGHTEAFF. CDR3 DNA: TGTGCCAGTAGTAGCCAGGGGCACACTGAAGCTTTCTTT.

The chain combines TRBV4-3 with TRBJ2-1; 7 bases align to TRBD2. Germline values: CDR1 LGHNA, CDR2 YSLEER. J gave up 7 bases and V 0 bases, and 3 bases lay outside the gene matches. The CDR3 is 14 residues long. The CDR3 spells CASSQDGGENEQFF. The CDR3 bases are TGCGCCAGCAGCCAAGATGGGGGGGAAAATGAGCAGTTCTTC.

The chain recombines TRBV7-9 with TRBJ1-6; TRBD1 might be the D (6 bases). The CDR3 length is 16 residues. Trimming left V 0 bases short and J 6 bases short, with 12 bases between. The germline CDR1 and CDR2 sequences are SEHNR and FQNEAQ (reference sequence). The CDR3 DNA reads TGTGCCAGCAGCTTAGCACAGGACAGCCGTAATTCACCCCTCCACTTT. Protein: CASSLAQDSRNSPLHF.

The genes are TRBV18 and TRBJ2-7; no clear D. Per the germline V gene, CDR1 is KGHSH and CDR2 is LQKENI. The CDR3 contains 14 residues. V lost 3 bases to trimming and J lost 5 bases, with 14 bases between them. The CDR3 is CASSPRLDGHEQYF. DNA of the CDR3: TGTGCCAGCTCACCTCGCCTTGATGGCCACGAGCAGTACTTC.

The chain carries TRBV12-3 or TRBV12-4 and TRBJ1-1; TRBD1 aligns across 12 bases. The CDR3 covers 13 residues. J was trimmed by 5 bases and V by 10 bases; bases with no gene match: 5. CDR3 bases: TGTGCCACAAAGGGACAGGGGGCGACTGAAGCTTTCTTT. Amino acids: CATKGQGATEAFF.

This chain links TRBV5-4 with TRBJ1-5; 7 positions match TRBD1. Germline V gene lookup returns CDR1 SGHNT and CDR2 YYREEE (reference sequence). The CDR3 has 13 residues. Unmatched junction bases numbered 5, after V lost 0 bases and J lost 11 bases. In DNA, the CDR3 is TGTGCCAGCAGCTTGGAGGGTACAGGGGCCCAGCATTTT. Encoded protein: CASSLEGTGAQHF.

The chain carries TRBV4-1 and TRBJ2-7; the match to TRBD2 covers 7 bases. The germline gives CDR1 MGHRA, CDR2 YSYEKL. CDR3 length equals 14 residues. Trimming took 5 bases from V and 3 from J; bases not matched to a gene: 7. CDR3 protein: CASSSLAQNYEQYF. DNA of the CDR3: TGCGCCAGCAGCTCACTAGCGCAGAACTACGAGCAGTACTTC.

The rearrangement uses TRBV15 and TRBJ2-7, with D perhaps TRBD2 (7 bases). V shed 0 bases and J shed 5 bases, with 14 bases lying between them. Germline V gene sequence: CDR1 LNHNV, CDR2 YYDKDF (reference sequence). This CDR3 region has 15 residues. The CDR3 sequence is CATSRDGGASNEQYF. In DNA, the CDR3 is TGTGCCACCAGCAGAGATGGGGGGGCGTCAAACGAGCAGTACTTC.

This clone was seen just once. The V and J genes are TRBV5-6 and TRBJ2-7; D perhaps matches TRBD2 (5 bases). The CDR3 consists of 11 residues. V was shortened by 4 bases and J by 7 bases, with 9 bases between the two germline ends. From germline, CDR1 is SGHDT and CDR2 YYEEEE. CDR3 nucleotides: TGTGCCAGCAGCCGGACTTGGGAGCAGTACTTC. It specifies CASSRTWEQYF. Together with reference TRBV5-6 and TRBJ2-7, the CDR3 gives the full variable domain: DAGVTQSPTHLIKTRGQQVTLRCSPKSGHDTVSWYQQALGQGPQFIFQYYEEEERQRGNFPDRFSGHQFPNYSSELNVNALLLGDSALYLCASSRTWEQYFGPGTRLTVT.

The CDR3 bases are TGTGCTAGTGGTTTCTGGCGGGGCACAGATACGCAGTATTTT. Its protein is CASGFWRGTDTQYF. The chain couples TRBV12-5 to TRBJ2-3, with a weak D call TRBD2 (5 bases). Germline assignment: CDR1 LGHNT and CDR2 FRNRAP. This CDR3 is 14 amino acids long. The V and J ends lost 3 bases and 1 base respectively, with 8 bases between them.

The rearrangement joins TRBV5-1 to TRBJ2-3, with D perhaps matching TRBD1 (5 bases). Trimming pared 7 bases from V and 1 base from J, leaving 13 bases between. This CDR3 region has 14 residues. Germline CDR1 reads SGHRS; CDR2 reads YFSETQ. Here the CDR3 reads CASHRTTGTDTQYF. DNA for the CDR3: TGCGCCAGCCACAGGACAACAGGCACAGATACGCAGTATTTT.

The J gene is TRBJ2-3, the V gene TRBV7-2, with 10 positions matching TRBD2. This CDR3 spans 15 amino acids. Per the germline V gene, CDR1 is SGHTA and CDR2 is FQGNSA. V lost 6 bases, J lost 5 bases, and 8 bases stayed unmatched. Here the CDR3 DNA reads TGTGCCAGCAGTTCAAGCGGGGGGGCCGGAGATACGCAGTATTTT. It codes for CASSSSGGAGDTQYF. Combining the CDR3 with reference TRBV7-2 and TRBJ2-3 gives the whole variable domain GAGVSQSPSNKVTEKGKDVELRCDPISGHTALYWYRQSLGQGLEFLIYFQGNSAPDKSGLPSDRFSAERTGGSVSTLTIQRTQQEDSAVYLCASSSSGGAGDTQYFGPGTRLTVL.

As for this clone: A read error may produce the germline difference seen at one junction end. This sequence joins TRBV5-4 and TRBJ2-5, with D tentatively TRBD1 (6 bases). Looked up from germline, CDR1 is SGHNT and CDR2 is YYREEE (reference sequence). The CDR3 is 14 amino acids. This CDR3 reads CASSYGDTQGTQYF. As DNA, the CDR3 is TGTGCCAGCAGCTACGGGGACACTCAAGGGACCCAGTACTTC.

Concerning this clone itself: The junction and the germline gene differ at one end; a read error may be behind it. The chain employs TRBV19 and TRBJ2-7; D is perhaps TRBD2 (6 bases). The CDR3 sequence is 14 residues long. Per germline, CDR1 LNHDA and CDR2 SQIVND (reference sequence). CDR3: CASSARLVSHEQYF. CDR3 DNA sequence: TGTGCCAGTAGTGCGCGACTAGTCTCCCACGAGCAGTACTTC.

The sample holds one count of this clone. The chain carries TRBV5-1 and TRBJ2-3, with 9 positions matching TRBD2. Looked up from germline, CDR1 is SGHRS and CDR2 is YFSETQ. This CDR3 is built from 15 residues. V shed 4 bases and J 6 bases; nucleotides not matched to a gene: 9. CDR3 in amino acids: CASSDSGLARDTQYF. CDR3 DNA: TGCGCCAGCAGCGACTCGGGACTAGCAAGGGATACGCAGTATTTT.

This clone was recorded a few times. V is TRBV24-1 and J is TRBJ2-7; a weak D match, TRBD2 (7 bases). The V gene's germline CDR1 is KGHDR and CDR2 SFDVKD. CDR3 length: 14 residues. V dropped 6 bases and J dropped 2 bases, with 13 bases sitting between them. For the CDR3, the DNA is TGTGCCACCAGTAAGGGGGGGGCAGCCTACGAGCAGTACTTC. Amino acids: CATSKGGAAYEQYF.

The V gene is TRBV7-6, the J gene TRBJ2-3; TRBD2 aligns across 10 bases. Germline V gene data show CDR1 as SGHVS and CDR2 as FNYEAQ. Losses at the gene ends were 8 bases for V and 4 bases for J; bases not matched to a gene: 9. The CDR3 sequence is 15 residues long. The CDR3 is CASRGLAVSADTQYF. CDR3 in DNA: TGTGCCAGCCGAGGACTAGCGGTGTCTGCAGATACGCAGTATTTT.

The chain carries TRBV5-4 and TRBJ1-6, with TRBD1 matching over 8 bases. The CDR3 is made up of 17 amino acids. Germline CDR1 reads SGHNT; CDR2 reads YYREEE (reference sequence). With V trimmed by 0 bases and J by 6 bases, 8 bases remained unmatched. CDR3: CASSLGQGAGGNSPLHF. DNA for the CDR3: TGTGCCAGCAGCTTGGGGCAGGGGGCAGGGGGTAATTCACCCCTCCACTTT. The full variable domain, rest sourced from reference TRBV5-4 and TRBJ1-6, is ETGVTQSPTHLIKTRGQQVTLRCSSQSGHNTVSWYQQALGQGPQFIFQYYREEENGRGNFPPRFSGLQFPNYSSELNVNALELDDSALYLCASSLGQGAGGNSPLHFGNGTRLTVT.

The rearrangement uses TRBV18 and TRBJ2-6; D call uncertain. The V end lost 7 bases, the J end lost 0 bases, and 4 bases lay between the germline ends. This CDR3 contains 13 residues. Germline CDR1 reads KGHSH; CDR2 reads LQKENI. CDR3: CASWSSGANVLTF. The CDR3 DNA reads TGTGCCAGCTGGAGCTCTGGGGCCAACGTCCTGACTTTC.

This rearrangement joins TRBV6-6 to TRBJ1-2, with 10 bases that match TRBD1. The trim removed 4 bases at V and 4 bases at J, leaving 3 bases unmatched. The CDR3 runs to 14 residues. The germline CDR1 and CDR2 sequences are MNHNY and SVGAGI (reference sequence). CDR3 nucleotide sequence: TGTGCCAGCAGTTTATGGGACAGGGGCTATGGCTACACCTTC. Translated, it gives CASSLWDRGYGYTF.